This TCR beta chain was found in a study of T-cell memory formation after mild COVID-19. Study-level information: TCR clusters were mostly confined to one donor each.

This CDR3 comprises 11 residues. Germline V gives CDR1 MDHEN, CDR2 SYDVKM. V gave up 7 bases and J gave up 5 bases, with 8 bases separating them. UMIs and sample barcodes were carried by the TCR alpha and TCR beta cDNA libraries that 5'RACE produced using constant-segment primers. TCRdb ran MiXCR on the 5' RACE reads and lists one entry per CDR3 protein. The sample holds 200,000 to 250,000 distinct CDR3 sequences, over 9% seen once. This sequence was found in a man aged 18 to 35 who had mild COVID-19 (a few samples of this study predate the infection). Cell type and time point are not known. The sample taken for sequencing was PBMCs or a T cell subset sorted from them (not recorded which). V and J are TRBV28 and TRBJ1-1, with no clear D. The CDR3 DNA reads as TGTGCCAGCACCTTGTGGACTGAAGCTTTCTTT. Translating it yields CASTLWTEAFF.